The clone carrying this T cell receptor (beta chain) was counted at least ten times. The antigen remains unidentified. The time point is: persistent/refractory GD, antithyroid drugs over 5 years with positive TRAb. Researchers made the TCR library from RNA that was extracted from PBMCs. The sample originates from a study of regulatory T cells in long-lasting Graves disease. Study-wide findings and caveats: Whereas new patients shared 966 public clonotypes, persistent patients shared more, at 2,500 to 3,500. Study was limited to peripheral blood, excluding thyroid tissue. Patients with persistent disease showed a bias toward TRBV28, TRBJ1-2 and TRBJ2-5. TCR diversity was lower in persistent Graves' patients (versus newly diagnosed ones).

Assembly of TCR beta libraries relied on iRepertoire HTBI primers together with Arm-PCR of CDR3 regions. TCRdb reanalysed the multiplex PCR reads using MiXCR and keeps one entry per CDR3 protein. The sample lists roughly 450,000 distinct CDR3 sequences; around 21% were seen once. The V and J ends lost 11 bases and 5 bases, in that order; junction bases with no gene match: 9. The CDR3 is 13 residues long. Germline V gene data show CDR1 as SGHAT and CDR2 as FQDESV (reference sequence). The receptor was derived from a female donor with Graves disease. The sample was peripheral blood mononuclear cells (PBMCs), taken when the disease was refractory, from a patient treated with antithyroid drugs. V and J are TRBV11-1 and TRBJ2-5; 9 bases are a match to TRBD1. CDR3 bases: TGTGCCCGGGACAGGGTCACTAGGGAGACCCAGTACTTC. Encoded protein: CARDRVTRETQYF.